This TCR beta chain was sequenced for a study of tissue T cells after allogeneic stem cell transplantation (dated by TCRdb to the early 2020s). Concerning the study at large: The study profiled TCR beta repertoires in many tissues obtained from research autopsies of patients with and without GVHD, and also in mouse models of GVHD. The human arm was conducted as a prospective observational study, and neither blinding nor randomization was performed.

Beyond this particular receptor, the publication reports: Within patients, how anatomically similar tissues were was a major factor shaping TCR repertoire composition, regardless of disease or transplant status. Only a few T cell clones appeared in more than one patient, yet motif-based clustering showed tissue-specific repertoire signatures that were shared between patients. Which tissue TCRs were alloreactive or antigen-specific was not determined in the study, and some of the clones might have been host cells that persisted. Blood and spleen T cells captured only a limited portion of the TCR repertoire detected in tissues, in both patients and mice. A small and clinically heterogeneous patient cohort was studied, and sampling depth was acknowledged as a limitation.

A word on this clone: Its antigen is currently not known. Mouse gene names and germline sequences are the ones reported for this receptor. Coverage ceases 1 residue before the CDR3 finishes, and the germline J gene fills in the end.

At the junction V is shortened by 6 bases and J by 0 bases, with 11 bases in between. Measured from the cysteine to the phenylalanine, the CDR3 is 14 residues long. The DNA shown is the part of the CDR3 that was read: 39 bases, in frame from base 1. According to the germline V gene (reference sequence), CDR1 reads KGHPV and CDR2 reads FQNQEV. Library method: the immunoSEQ multiplex PCR assay. TCRbeta CDR3 sequencing was performed at survey depth by Adaptive Biotechnologies, and CDR3 sequences, V/J genes, productive frequency and template counts were reported. Amplification of TCR beta CDR3 regions started from genomic DNA instead of RNA. In the paper's pipeline: Jensen-Shannon divergence served to quantify pairwise repertoire overlap between tissues, with 0 meaning identical and 1 meaning complete divergence. Tissues were clustered by single-linkage agglomerative hierarchical clustering of pairwise JSD values, and the clustering results were displayed as dendrograms. GLIPH2 was applied to all patient samples using simulation_depth 1000, kmer_min_depth 3, and cdr3_length_cutoff 8, and only groups with more than two unique CDR3s were retained. A standardized tissue-overlap score was generated by extrapolating Jaccard GLIPH-group overlap across patients to a standard repertoire size of 1000 clones. To look at how diversity was associated with clinical or experimental variables, linear mixed-effect models were used, with tissue treated as a fixed effect and individual treated as a random effect. TCRdb's version of the immuneACCESS table is confined to in-frame rearrangements and falls short of the full clone set. An unresolved V gene accounts for under half of the shortfall where checked; the remainder is of unknown origin. V and J calls and clone size follow that table, whereas D and trimming were derived from the DNA. For this sample the table gives about 3,500 clones, of which about 49% were detected only once. The biggest ten clones account for 21% of the sample.

The time point label on this specimen signifies: mouse harvest day 14 after allogeneic transplant. Each mouse graft consisted of 10^7 T-cell-depleted bone marrow cells plus 10^6 splenic CD5+ T cells and was given by tail vein injection. A major MHC-mismatch B6 (H2b) into BALB/c (H2d) model was used to model mouse GVHD, and tissues were profiled at day 7 or 14. On day 7 or 14 post-transplant, mouse tissues and retro-orbital blood were harvested with separate sterile tools for each animal, and livers were flushed before harvest. Before genomic DNA isolation with the DNeasy Blood & Tissue Kit, mouse tissues were minced with razor blades in buffered saline.

Sequencing used gut tissue. The clonotype comes from a female BALB/c mouse given C57BL/6 T cells with graft-versus-host disease after an allogeneic hematopoietic cell transplant. Recombination joined TRBV26 with TRBJ1-1; TRBD1 could be the D gene, as 6 bases match. The DNA read from the CDR3 is TGTGCCAGCAGCCCACAGGGTTCAAACACAGAAGTCTTC. Its translation reads: CASSPQGSNTEVF. The CDR3 as a whole reads CASSPQGSNTEVFF.